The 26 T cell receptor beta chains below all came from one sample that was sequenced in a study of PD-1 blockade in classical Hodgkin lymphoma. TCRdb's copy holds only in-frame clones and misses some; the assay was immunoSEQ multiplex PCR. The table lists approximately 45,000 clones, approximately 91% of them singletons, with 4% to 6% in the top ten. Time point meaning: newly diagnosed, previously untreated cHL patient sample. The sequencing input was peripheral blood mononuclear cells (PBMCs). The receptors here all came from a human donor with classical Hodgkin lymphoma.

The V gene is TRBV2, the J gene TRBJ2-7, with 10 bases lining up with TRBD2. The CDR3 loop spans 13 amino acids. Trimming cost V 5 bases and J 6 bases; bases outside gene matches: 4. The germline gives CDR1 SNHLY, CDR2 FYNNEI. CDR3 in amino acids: CASSPGLALEQYF. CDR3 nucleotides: TGTGCCAGCAGTCCGGGACTAGCGCTCGAGCAGTACTTC.

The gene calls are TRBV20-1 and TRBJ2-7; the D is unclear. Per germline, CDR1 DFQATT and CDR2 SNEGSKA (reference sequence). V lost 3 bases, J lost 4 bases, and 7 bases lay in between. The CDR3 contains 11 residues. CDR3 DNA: TGCAGTGCTAGTCGTCAGTACGAGCAGTACTTC. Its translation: CSASRQYEQYF.

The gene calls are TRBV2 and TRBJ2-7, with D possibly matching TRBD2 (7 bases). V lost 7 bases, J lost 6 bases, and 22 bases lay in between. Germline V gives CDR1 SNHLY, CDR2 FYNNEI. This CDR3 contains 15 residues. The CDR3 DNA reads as TGTGCCAGCACGGCGGGGGCTAGCGGCGTAGGCGAGCAGTACGTC. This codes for CASTAGASGVGEQYV.

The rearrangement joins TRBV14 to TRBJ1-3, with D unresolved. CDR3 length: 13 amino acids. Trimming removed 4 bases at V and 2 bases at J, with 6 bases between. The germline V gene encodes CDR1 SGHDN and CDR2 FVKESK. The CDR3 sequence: CASSPRPGNTIYF. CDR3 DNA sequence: TGTGCCAGCAGCCCCAGGCCTGGAAACACCATATATTTT.

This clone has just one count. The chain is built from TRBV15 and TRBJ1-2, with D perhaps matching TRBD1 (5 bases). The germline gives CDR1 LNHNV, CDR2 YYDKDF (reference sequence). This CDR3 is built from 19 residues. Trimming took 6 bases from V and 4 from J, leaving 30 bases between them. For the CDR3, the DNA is TGTGCCACCAGGCCTACGGGACTCCCCGAAGGAGGGCTAGGCTATGGCTACACCTTC. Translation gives CATRPTGLPEGGLGYGYTF.

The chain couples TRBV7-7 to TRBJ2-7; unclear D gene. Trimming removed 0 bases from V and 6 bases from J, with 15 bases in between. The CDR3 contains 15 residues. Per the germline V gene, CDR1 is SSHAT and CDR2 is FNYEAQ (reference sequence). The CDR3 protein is CASSLARILPPEQYV. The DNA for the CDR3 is TGTGCCAGCAGCTTAGCTCGGATTTTACCCCCCGAGCAGTACGTC.

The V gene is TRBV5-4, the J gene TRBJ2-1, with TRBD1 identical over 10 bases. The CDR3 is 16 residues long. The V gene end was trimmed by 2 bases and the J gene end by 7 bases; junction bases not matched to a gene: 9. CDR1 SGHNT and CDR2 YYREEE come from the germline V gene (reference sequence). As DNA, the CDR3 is TGTGCCAGCAGCTTAGGTGGGCGACAGGGGGCGAATGAGCAGTTCTTC. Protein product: CASSLGGRQGANEQFF.

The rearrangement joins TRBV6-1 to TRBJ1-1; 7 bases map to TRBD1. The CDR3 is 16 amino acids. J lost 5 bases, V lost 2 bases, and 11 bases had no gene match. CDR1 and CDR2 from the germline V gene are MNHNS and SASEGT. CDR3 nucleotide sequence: TGTGCCAGCAGTGAAAGAATGAGACAGGGCCGGACTGAAGCTTTCTTT. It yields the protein CASSERMRQGRTEAFF.

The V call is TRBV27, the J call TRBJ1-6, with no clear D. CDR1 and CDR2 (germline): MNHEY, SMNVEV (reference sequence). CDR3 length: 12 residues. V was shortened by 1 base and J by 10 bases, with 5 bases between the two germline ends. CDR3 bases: TGTGCCAGCAGTTTATTGGGCTCACCCCTCCACTTT. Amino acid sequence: CASSLLGSPLHF.

CDR3 region: CASSLEGGTNYGYTF. CDR3 nucleotide sequence: TGCGCCAGCAGCTTGGAAGGGGGAACTAACTATGGCTACACCTTC. This sequence joins TRBV5-1 and TRBJ1-2; tentatively, D is TRBD1 (6 bases). The CDR3 extends over 15 amino acids. Germline V gives CDR1 SGHRS, CDR2 YFSETQ. The V end was cut by 0 bases, the J end by 0 bases, with 9 bases between.

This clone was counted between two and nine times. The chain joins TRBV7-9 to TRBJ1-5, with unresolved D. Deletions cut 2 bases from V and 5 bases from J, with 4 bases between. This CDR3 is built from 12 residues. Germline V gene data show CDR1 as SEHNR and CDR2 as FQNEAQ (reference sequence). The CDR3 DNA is TGTGCCAGCAGCTTAAACCATCAGCCCCAGCATTTT. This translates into CASSLNHQPQHF.

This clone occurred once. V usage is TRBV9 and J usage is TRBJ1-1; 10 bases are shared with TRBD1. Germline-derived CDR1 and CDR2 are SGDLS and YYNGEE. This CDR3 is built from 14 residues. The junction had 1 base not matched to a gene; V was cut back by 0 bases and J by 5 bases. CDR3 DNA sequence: TGTGCCAGCAGCGTAGGACAGGGGGCGACTGAAGCTTTCTTT. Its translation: CASSVGQGATEAFF.

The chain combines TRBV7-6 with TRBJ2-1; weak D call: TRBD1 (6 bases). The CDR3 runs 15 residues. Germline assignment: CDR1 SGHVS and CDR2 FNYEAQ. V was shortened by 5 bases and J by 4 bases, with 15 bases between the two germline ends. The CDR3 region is CASSELGTSYNEQFF. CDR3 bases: TGTGCCAGCAGCGAACTTGGGACATCTTACAATGAGCAGTTCTTC.

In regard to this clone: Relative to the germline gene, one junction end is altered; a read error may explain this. The CDR3, as DNA: TGTGCCGGCAGCGTAGCGGCGGGAGGGGGACCAGATACGCAGTATTTT. Its translation: CAGSVAAGGGPDTQYF. The V gene is TRBV9, the J gene TRBJ2-3, with 9 bases aligning to TRBD2. This CDR3 spans 16 amino acids. Germline V lookup: CDR1 SGDLS, CDR2 YYNGEE. Based on the CDR3 plus reference TRBV9 and TRBJ2-3, the full variable domain is DSGVTQTPKHLITATGQRVTLRCSPRSGDLSVYWYQQSLDQGLQFLIQYYNGEERAKGNILERFSAQQFPDLHSELNLSSLELGDSALYFCAGSVAAGGGPDTQYFGPGTRLTVL.

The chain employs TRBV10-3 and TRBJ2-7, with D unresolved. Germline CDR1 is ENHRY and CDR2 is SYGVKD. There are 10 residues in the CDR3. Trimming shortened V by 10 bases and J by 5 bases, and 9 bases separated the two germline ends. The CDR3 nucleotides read TGTGCCACCCCTCCGGACGAGCAGTACTTC. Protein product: CATPPDEQYF.

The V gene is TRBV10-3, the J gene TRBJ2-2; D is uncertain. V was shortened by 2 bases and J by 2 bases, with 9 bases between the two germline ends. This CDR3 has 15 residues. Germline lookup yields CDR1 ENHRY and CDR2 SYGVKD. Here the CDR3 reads CAISERVDNTGELFF. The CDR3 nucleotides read TGTGCCATCAGTGAGAGGGTGGATAACACCGGGGAGCTGTTTTTT.

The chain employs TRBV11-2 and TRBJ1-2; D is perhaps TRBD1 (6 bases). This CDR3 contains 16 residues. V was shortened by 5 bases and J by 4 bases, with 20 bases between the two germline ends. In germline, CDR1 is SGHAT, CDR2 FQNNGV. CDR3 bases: TGTGCCAGCAGCGAGACAAAGGGGGTACTTTCCTATGGCTACACCTTC. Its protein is CASSETKGVLSYGYTF.

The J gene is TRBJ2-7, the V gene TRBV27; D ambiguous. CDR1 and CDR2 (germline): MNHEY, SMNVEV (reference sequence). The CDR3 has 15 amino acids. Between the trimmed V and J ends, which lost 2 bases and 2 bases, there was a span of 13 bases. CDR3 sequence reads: CASSLMPGRTYEQYF. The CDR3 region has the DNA TGTGCCAGCAGTTTAATGCCCGGACGAACCTACGAGCAGTACTTC.

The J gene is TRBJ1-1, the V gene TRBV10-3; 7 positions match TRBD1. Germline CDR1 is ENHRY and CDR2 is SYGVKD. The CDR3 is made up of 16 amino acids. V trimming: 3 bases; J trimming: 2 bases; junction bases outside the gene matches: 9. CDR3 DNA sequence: TGTGCCATCAGTGAATACTCCGGGACAGCAAACACTGAAGCTTTCTTT. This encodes CAISEYSGTANTEAFF.

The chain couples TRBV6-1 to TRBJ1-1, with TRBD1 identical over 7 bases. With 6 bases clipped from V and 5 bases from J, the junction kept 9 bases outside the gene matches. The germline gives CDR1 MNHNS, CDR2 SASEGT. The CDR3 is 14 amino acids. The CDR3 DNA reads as TGTGCCAGCAGCCCGGAGGGACAGATAACTGAAGCTTTCTTT. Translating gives CASSPEGQITEAFF.

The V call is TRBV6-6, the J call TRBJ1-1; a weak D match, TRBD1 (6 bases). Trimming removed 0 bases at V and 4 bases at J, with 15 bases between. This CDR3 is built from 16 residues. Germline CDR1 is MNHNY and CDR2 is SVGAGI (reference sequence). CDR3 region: CASSYSSTGRGTEAFF. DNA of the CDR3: TGTGCCAGCAGTTACTCGTCGACAGGTCGGGGCACTGAAGCTTTCTTT.

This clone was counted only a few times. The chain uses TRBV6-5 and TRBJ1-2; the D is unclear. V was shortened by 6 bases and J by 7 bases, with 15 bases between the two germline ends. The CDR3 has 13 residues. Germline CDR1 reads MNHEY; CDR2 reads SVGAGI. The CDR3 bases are TGTGCCAGCAGCCCCGACCCATTTTCTGGCTACACCTTC. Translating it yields CASSPDPFSGYTF.

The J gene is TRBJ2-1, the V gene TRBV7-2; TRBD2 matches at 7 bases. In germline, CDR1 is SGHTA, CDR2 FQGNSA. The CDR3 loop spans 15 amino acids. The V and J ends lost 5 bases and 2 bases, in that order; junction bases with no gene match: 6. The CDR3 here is CASSPSGIPYNEQFF. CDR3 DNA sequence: TGTGCCAGCAGCCCGAGCGGGATCCCCTACAATGAGCAGTTCTTC.

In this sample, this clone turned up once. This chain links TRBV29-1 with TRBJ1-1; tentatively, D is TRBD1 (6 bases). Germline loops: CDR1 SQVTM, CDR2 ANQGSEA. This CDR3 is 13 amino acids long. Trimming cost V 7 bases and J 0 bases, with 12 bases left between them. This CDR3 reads CSAEDSLNTEAFF. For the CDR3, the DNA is TGCAGCGCCGAGGACAGTTTGAACACTGAAGCTTTCTTT.

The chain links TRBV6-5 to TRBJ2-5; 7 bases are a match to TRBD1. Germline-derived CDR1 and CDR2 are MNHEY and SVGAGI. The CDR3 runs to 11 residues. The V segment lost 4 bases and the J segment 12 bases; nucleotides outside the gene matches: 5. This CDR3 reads CASSLGQKEYF. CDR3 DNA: TGTGCCAGCAGTTTGGGACAGAAAGAGTACTTC.

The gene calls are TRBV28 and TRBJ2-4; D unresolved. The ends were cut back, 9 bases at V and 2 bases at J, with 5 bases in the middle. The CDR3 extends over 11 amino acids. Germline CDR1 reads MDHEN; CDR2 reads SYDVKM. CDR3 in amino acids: CASLSKNIQYF. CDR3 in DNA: TGTGCCAGTCTATCCAAAAACATTCAGTACTTC.